Below are 27 T cell receptor beta chains sequenced from a single sample in a study of blood T cell repertoires in COVID-19. Some clones are missing from TCRdb's copy, which holds only in-frame ones; the method was immunoSEQ multiplex PCR. Among about 180,000 clones, 60% to 80% were seen once, and the ten largest hold approximately 15%. The sequenced sample consisted of PBMCs or T cells enriched from blood (not recorded which). These receptors all stem from a man in his sixties who had been exposed to COVID-19.

This clone was found a few times. The chain is built from TRBV19 and TRBJ1-1, with TRBD1 as a possible D gene (6 bases). V dropped 6 bases and J dropped 0 bases, with 20 bases sitting between them. The germline CDR1 and CDR2 sequences are LNHDA and SQIVND (reference sequence). The CDR3 extends over 17 amino acids. CDR3 DNA: TGTGCCAGTAGCCCGACAGTCCTCAGGGGAATGAACACTGAAGCTTTCTTT. Its protein product is CASSPTVLRGMNTEAFF.

This clone has at least ten counts. The chain employs TRBV30 and TRBJ1-5; D might be TRBD1 (6 bases). Between the trimmed V and J ends, which lost 3 bases and 8 bases, there was a span of 17 bases. Germline assignment: CDR1 GTSNPN and CDR2 SVGIG (reference sequence). The CDR3 length is 14 residues. CDR3 sequence: CAWRPPGGGEPQHF. The CDR3 DNA follows: TGTGCCTGGAGGCCCCCCGGCGGGGGCGAGCCCCAGCATTTT. The full variable domain, in which reference TRBV30 and TRBJ1-5 provide the parts outside the CDR3, is SQTIHQWPATLVQPVGSPLSLECTVEGTSNPNLYWYRQAAGRGLQLLFYSVGIGQISSEVPQNLSASRPQDRQFILSSKKLLLSDSGFYLCAWRPPGGGEPQHFGDGTRLSIL.

This clone has just a few counts. The chain has TRBV15 and TRBJ1-1; tentative D call: TRBD1 (5 bases). Trimming shortened V by 0 bases and J by 5 bases, and 16 bases separated the two germline ends. This CDR3 has 16 residues. CDR1 is LNHNV and CDR2 is YYDKDF in the germline V gene (reference sequence). CDR3 bases: TGTGCCACCAGCAGAGATCCGTGGGGCGCATTGACTGAAGCTTTCTTT. The encoded protein is CATSRDPWGALTEAFF.

The chain recombines TRBV28 with TRBJ2-7, with a weak D call TRBD2 (6 bases). V dropped 2 bases and J dropped 6 bases, with 14 bases sitting between them. The CDR3 covers 14 residues. Germline V gives CDR1 MDHEN, CDR2 SYDVKM. The CDR3 DNA is TGTGCCAGCAGTTTACCCCATGAGCGGGTCGAGCAGTACTTC. Translated: CASSLPHERVEQYF.

The chain employs TRBV28 and TRBJ1-1; possibly TRBD1 for D (6 bases). Germline loops: CDR1 MDHEN, CDR2 SYDVKM. V was trimmed by 8 bases and J by 0 bases, leaving 16 bases between them. The CDR3 runs 15 residues. In DNA, the CDR3 is TGTGCCAGCGTTCTCTCGGACAGAATGAACACTGAAGCTTTCTTT. This gives the protein CASVLSDRMNTEAFF.

The rearrangement links TRBV27 to TRBJ2-7, with 9 bases identical to TRBD1. After removal of 3 bases from V and 1 base from J, the junction contained 13 bases not matched to a gene. Germline loops: CDR1 MNHEY, CDR2 SMNVEV (reference sequence). This CDR3 region has 18 residues. CDR3 nucleotide sequence: TGTGCCAGCAGTTTTAAAGGGCCCGGGACAGGGAAATCCTACGAGCAGTACTTC. It specifies CASSFKGPGTGKSYEQYF.

The rearrangement links TRBV9 to TRBJ2-3, with 14 bases matching TRBD2. Germline V CDR1 and CDR2: SGDLS, YYNGEE. V shed 3 bases, J shed 5 bases, and the junction held 5 bases outside the gene matches. The CDR3 is made up of 16 amino acids. The CDR3 nucleotides are TGTGCCAGCAGCGAGACTAGCGGGAGGGCCGTAGATACGCAGTATTTT. Its protein product is CASSETSGRAVDTQYF.

The rearrangement links TRBV30 to TRBJ1-6, with a tentative D call TRBD1 (6 bases). The CDR3 contains 15 residues. Germline CDR1 is GTSNPN and CDR2 is SVGIG (reference sequence). Trimming removed 6 bases at V and 5 bases at J, with 17 bases between. The CDR3 loop reads CACPRGAGNNSPLHF. The CDR3 DNA reads TGTGCCTGCCCCCGGGGGGCAGGCAATAATTCACCCCTCCACTTT.

This chain links TRBV7-2 with TRBJ1-5; possible D gene TRBD1, 5 bases. The CDR3 sequence is 15 residues long. Trimming took off 5 bases at V and 6 bases at J, with 17 bases between the two ends. CDR1 and CDR2 (germline): SGHTA, FQGNSA. The CDR3 sequence: CASSASGGGTQPQHF. CDR3 bases: TGTGCCAGCAGCGCTAGCGGGGGGGGAACTCAGCCCCAGCATTTT.

This chain links TRBV6-5 with TRBJ2-2; D might be TRBD1 (6 bases). Per germline, CDR1 MNHEY and CDR2 SVGAGI. V lost 1 base and J 5 bases, leaving 14 bases between the germline ends. The CDR3 covers 16 residues. CDR3 protein: CASSYYGQGRTGELFF. The CDR3 bases are TGTGCCAGCAGTTACTACGGGCAGGGGAGAACCGGGGAGCTGTTTTTT.

In this sample, this clone turned up a few times. The rearrangement joins TRBV7-6 to TRBJ1-3; D gene unclear. The V gene lost 0 bases and the J gene lost 2 bases, with 11 bases spanning the gap. The CDR3 sequence is 16 residues long. Germline-derived CDR1 and CDR2 are SGHVS and FNYEAQ. The CDR3 spells CASSLAMGRTGNTIYF. In DNA, the CDR3 is TGTGCCAGCAGCTTAGCTATGGGCAGGACTGGAAACACCATATATTTT.

The CDR3, as DNA: TGTGCCAGCAGGAGGGGGCCAGCCAAAAACATTCAGTACTTC. This encodes CASRRGPAKNIQYF. The gene calls are TRBV6-5 and TRBJ2-4, with 7 bases identical to TRBD1. The CDR3 is 14 amino acids. Germline CDR1 and CDR2: MNHEY and SVGAGI. The ends lost 6 bases at V and 0 bases at J; junction bases unmatched: 2.

The rearrangement uses TRBV11-2 and TRBJ1-3, with D maybe TRBD1 (6 bases). This CDR3 contains 15 residues. Germline assignment: CDR1 SGHAT and CDR2 FQNNGV. Between the trimmed V and J ends, which lost 4 bases and 0 bases, there was a span of 10 bases. CDR3 bases: TGTGCCAGCAGCTCTGGACAGCCCTCTGGAAACACCATATATTTT. Its translation is CASSSGQPSGNTIYF.

The rearrangement joins TRBV27 to TRBJ2-7; possible D gene TRBD2, 6 bases. Germline V gives CDR1 MNHEY, CDR2 SMNVEV (reference sequence). V was trimmed by 0 bases and J by 2 bases, leaving 8 bases between them. The CDR3 is 14 amino acids. This CDR3 is CASSLSLAPYEQYF. CDR3 DNA sequence: TGTGCCAGCAGTTTATCACTAGCTCCCTACGAGCAGTACTTC.

This chain uses TRBV9 with TRBJ2-2; no firm D call. Germline lookup yields CDR1 SGDLS and CDR2 YYNGEE. CDR3 length: 14 amino acids. Trimming cost V 3 bases and J 6 bases, with 12 bases left between them. The CDR3: CASSASAGAGELFF. The CDR3 DNA is TGTGCCAGCAGCGCGAGCGCCGGCGCCGGGGAGCTGTTTTTT.

The V gene is TRBV19, the J gene TRBJ2-4, with D unclear. The V gene lost 5 bases and the J gene lost 9 bases, with 14 bases spanning the gap. CDR3 length: 13 residues. Looked up from germline, CDR1 is LNHDA and CDR2 is SQIVND (reference sequence). This CDR3 reads CASSLTTLGIQYF. DNA of the CDR3: TGTGCCAGTAGTCTCACTACATTAGGCATTCAGTACTTC.

The CDR3 DNA reads TGTGCCAGCAGCTTGGGAACGGGAGGGATCTACGAGCAGTACTTC. As protein: CASSLGTGGIYEQYF. This sequence joins TRBV5-8 and TRBJ2-7; TRBD2 matches 8 bases. The CDR3 is 15 residues long. V was pared by 0 bases and J by 3 bases, with 5 bases of the junction left unmatched. CDR1 is SGHTS, CDR2 YDEGEE, per germline.

The chain carries TRBV7-6 and TRBJ2-1; TRBD2 agrees at 13 bases. CDR1 and CDR2 from the germline V gene are SGHVS and FNYEAQ. The CDR3 consists of 17 residues. J gave up 10 bases and V 0 bases, and 9 bases lay outside the gene matches. In nucleotides, the CDR3 is TGTGCCAGCAGCTTAGCCGGGACTAGCGGGGCATTCGGGGAGCAGTTCTTC. Translation gives CASSLAGTSGAFGEQFF.

The genes are TRBV19 and TRBJ2-7; TRBD2 aligns across 14 bases. V lost 7 bases and J lost 7; bases outside the gene matches: 3. Germline CDR1 is LNHDA and CDR2 is SQIVND (reference sequence). The CDR3 covers 13 residues. CDR3 DNA sequence: TGTGCCAGTACGACTAGCGGGAGGGGTGAGCAGTACTTC. Amino acid sequence: CASTTSGRGEQYF.

The J gene is TRBJ2-2, the V gene TRBV21-1; the table's D call, TRBD1, was not checked against the DNA. TRBV21-1 is annotated as a pseudogene. The CDR3 loop spans 15 amino acids. The CDR3 here is CASSKGGRVTGELFF. CDR3 coding DNA: TGTGCCAGCAGCAAAGGGGGCAGGGTCACCGGGGAGCTGTTTTTT.

Notes on this clone: In the same sample, other DNA sequences code for this CDR3. The gene calls are TRBV5-4 and TRBJ2-7, with a tentative D call TRBD1 (6 bases). The CDR3 is 13 amino acids. In germline, CDR1 is SGHNT, CDR2 YYREEE (reference sequence). V was clipped by 4 bases and J by 3 bases, with 11 bases between them. The CDR3: CASSLTGSYEQYF. CDR3 bases: TGTGCCAGCAGCCTGACAGGTAGCTACGAGCAGTACTTC.

This clone was seen once. The CDR3 is CASRGNGQERAGELFF. In DNA, the CDR3 is TGTGCCAGTAGGGGTAACGGACAGGAAAGGGCCGGGGAGCTGTTTTTT. The J gene is TRBJ2-2, the V gene TRBV19; 7 bases line up with TRBD1. V lost 6 bases to trimming and J lost 6 bases; unmatched junction nucleotides: 13. CDR3 size: 16 residues. The germline gives CDR1 LNHDA, CDR2 SQIVND (reference sequence).

The chain joins TRBV10-1 to TRBJ2-3, with D possibly matching TRBD2 (5 bases). Trimming took 6 bases from V and 1 from J, leaving 8 bases between them. This CDR3 is built from 13 residues. In germline, CDR1 is WNHNN, CDR2 SYGVQD (reference sequence). CDR3 protein: CASRLEGTDTQYF. DNA of the CDR3: TGCGCCAGCAGACTAGAGGGCACAGATACGCAGTATTTT.

Note on this clone: One junction end does not reproduce the germline sequence, and a read error may be involved. This chain links TRBV6-1 with TRBJ1-2; 7 nucleotides match TRBD1. The CDR3 is 13 residues long. CDR1 is MNHNS and CDR2 is SASEGT in the germline V gene. The CDR3 DNA reads TGTGCCAGCAGTGATCGCCAGGGGGAAATGTTGCCATTC. Amino acid sequence: CASSDRQGEMLPF.

The chain links TRBV5-6 to TRBJ2-7, with 8 bases aligning to TRBD1. With V trimmed by 2 bases and J by 0 bases, 7 bases remained unmatched. Germline assignment: CDR1 SGHDT and CDR2 YYEEEE. The CDR3 contains 16 residues. The CDR3 region is CASSFWTGLFSYEQYF. The CDR3 DNA follows: TGTGCCAGCAGCTTCTGGACAGGGCTTTTCTCCTACGAGCAGTACTTC.

The chain couples TRBV28 to TRBJ2-7, with 10 positions matching TRBD2. CDR1 MDHEN and CDR2 SYDVKM come from the germline V gene. There are 14 residues in the CDR3. With V trimmed by 8 bases and J by 1 base, 5 bases remained unmatched. This chain's CDR3 is CASESSGRSYEQYF. The CDR3 coding sequence is TGTGCCAGCGAATCTAGCGGGAGATCCTACGAGCAGTACTTC.

This clone was picked up a small number of times. This chain connects TRBV7-8 to TRBJ1-2; D not certain. This CDR3 is built from 14 residues. V was clipped by 5 bases and J by 8 bases, with 18 bases between them. Germline loops: CDR1 SGHVS, CDR2 FQNEAQ. The CDR3 here is CASSTHNAGNGYTF. The CDR3 DNA sequence: TGTGCCAGCAGCACCCACAACGCGGGTAACGGCTACACCTTC.